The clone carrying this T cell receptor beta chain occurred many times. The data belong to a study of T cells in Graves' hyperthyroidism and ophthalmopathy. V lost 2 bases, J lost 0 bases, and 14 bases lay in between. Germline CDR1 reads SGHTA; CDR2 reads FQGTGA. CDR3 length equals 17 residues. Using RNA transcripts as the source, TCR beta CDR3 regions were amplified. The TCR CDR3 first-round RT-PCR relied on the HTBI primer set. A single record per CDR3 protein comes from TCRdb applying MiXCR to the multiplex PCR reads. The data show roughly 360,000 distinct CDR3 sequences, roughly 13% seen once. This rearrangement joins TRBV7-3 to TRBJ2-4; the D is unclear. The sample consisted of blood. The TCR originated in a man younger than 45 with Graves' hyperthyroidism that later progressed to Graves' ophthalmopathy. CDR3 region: CASSLLHKVLAKNIQYF. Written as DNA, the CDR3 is TGTGCCAGCAGCTTACTACATAAGGTTCTAGCCAAAAACATTCAGTACTTC.